There are many counts of the clone carrying this TCR beta chain. Its antigen is not known. Generation of TCR cDNA used 5'RACE template switching (which added a universal primer site and UMIs). From the 5' RACE reads, TCRdb called clonotypes with MiXCR, one entry per CDR3 protein. The sample lists about 140,000 distinct CDR3 sequences; more than 6% were seen once. The sample comes from a study of T cells after yellow fever vaccination. The CDR3 is 15 amino acids. Trimming pared 5 bases from V and 0 bases from J, leaving 11 bases between. Study results and limitations: In FACS-sorted repertoires, abundant clonotypes from the bulk population could appear as contaminants.

The clonotype originates from a man younger than 45 who received the YFV17D yellow fever vaccine. The sequencing used CD4+ T cells sorted from PBMCs, collected 5 days after the yellow fever booster vaccination. This chain links TRBV12-3 or TRBV12-4 with TRBJ2-1; D is possibly TRBD2 (5 bases). The DNA for the CDR3 is TGTGCCAGCAGTCAAGGGAGCCCCTCCTACAATGAGCAGTTCTTC. This codes for CASSQGSPSYNEQFF.